Listed below are T cell receptor beta chains from one sample, sequenced in a study of cytomegalovirus exposure and HLA in healthy donors. Using immunoSEQ multiplex PCR, the repertoire was profiled, and TCRdb retains in-frame clones only, with some absent. This repertoire shows some 120,000 clones, 9.5% found once; its top ten account for less than 4%. The sequencing input was PBMCs. All receptors come from a man aged 25 to 45 in good health and CMV-seronegative. Each CDR3 is given with its conserved first and last residue. D genes are given only for firm matches. Part of the rows lack a size; the others show once, few, many or a class for expanded clones.

clone size: NA; D gene: TRBD2; V gene: TRBV7-7; J gene: TRBJ2-2; CDR3 DNA: TGTGCTAGCAGCTTATCAGCGGGAGTCGCCACCGGGGAGCTGTTTTTT; CDR3 protein: CASSLSAGVATGELFF
clone size: NA; D gene: TRBD1; V gene: TRBV7-2; J gene: TRBJ1-1; CDR3 DNA: TGTGCCAGCACTGCGGACAGGGGAAACACTGAAGCTTTCTTT; CDR3 protein: CASTADRGNTEAFF
clone size: NA; D gene: TRBD1; V gene: TRBV11-1; J gene: TRBJ2-7; CDR3 DNA: TGTGCCAGCAGCTTAGTCGCCGGGACAGGAATGGGGGAGCAGTACTTC; CDR3 protein: CASSLVAGTGMGEQYF
clone size: few; D gene: TRBD1; V gene: TRBV10-3; J gene: TRBJ1-1; CDR3 DNA: TGTACCATCAGTGAGGGACAGGGTTGGAACACTGAAGCTTTCTTT; CDR3 protein: CTISEGQGWNTEAFF
clone size: few; D gene: TRBD1; V gene: TRBV6-6; J gene: TRBJ2-7; CDR3 DNA: TGTGCCAGCAAGGTGGGACAGGTCTCCTACGAGCAGTACTTC; CDR3 protein: CASKVGQVSYEQYF
clone size: NA; D gene: NA; V gene: TRBV11-3; J gene: TRBJ2-3; CDR3 DNA: TGTGCCAGCAGCTTAGTCTACAGGGAGCCTAGCACAGATACGCAGTATTTT; CDR3 protein: CASSLVYREPSTDTQYF
clone size: NA; D gene: NA; V gene: TRBV19; J gene: TRBJ1-5; CDR3 DNA: TGTGCCAGTAGGACAGCTGGAAGACAGGTGGGGGATCAGCCCCAGCATTTT; CDR3 protein: CASRTAGRQVGDQPQHF
clone size: NA; D gene: NA; V gene: TRBV6-5; J gene: TRBJ2-7; CDR3 DNA: TGTGCCAGCAGTTACTCGCGGACACACTACGAGCAGTACTTC; CDR3 protein: CASSYSRTHYEQYF
clone size: few; D gene: NA; V gene: TRBV29-1; J gene: TRBJ2-5; CDR3 DNA: TGCAGCGTGTCGACTAGCCAAGAGACCCAGTACTTC; CDR3 protein: CSVSTSQETQYF
clone size: NA; D gene: TRBD1; V gene: TRBV16; J gene: TRBJ2-7; CDR3 DNA: TGTGCCAGCAGCCCATCGGGACAGATCTCCTACGAGCAGTACTTC; CDR3 protein: CASSPSGQISYEQYF
clone size: NA; D gene: TRBD1; V gene: TRBV12-5; J gene: TRBJ2-7; CDR3 DNA: TGTGCTAGTGGTCCATGGACAGGGTGGGGCGAGCAGTACTTC; CDR3 protein: CASGPWTGWGEQYF
clone size: NA; D gene: TRBD2; V gene: TRBV4-1; J gene: TRBJ2-7; CDR3 DNA: TGCGCCAGCAGCCCCGGGGACGGGAGGGTTGACTACGAGCAGTACTTC; CDR3 protein: CASSPGDGRVDYEQYF
clone size: NA; D gene: TRBD2; V gene: TRBV4-2; J gene: TRBJ2-1; CDR3 DNA: TGTGCCAGCAGCCAAGATTGGCTAGCGGGAGACAATGAGCAGTTCTTC; CDR3 protein: CASSQDWLAGDNEQFF
clone size: few; D gene: NA; V gene: TRBV11-2; J gene: TRBJ1-1; CDR3 DNA: TGTGCCAGCAGACCCTTACAGGGACCCTTATTGGAAGCTTTCTTT; CDR3 protein: CASRPLQGPLLEAFF
clone size: NA; D gene: TRBD1; V gene: TRBV11-2; J gene: TRBJ2-2; CDR3 DNA: TGTGCCAGCAGCCCAACCAGACAGGGTGGCACCGGGGAGCTGTTTTTT; CDR3 protein: CASSPTRQGGTGELFF
clone size: NA; D gene: TRBD2; V gene: TRBV5-1; J gene: TRBJ2-2; CDR3 DNA: TGCGCCAGCAGCTTGACTAGCGGGGGACGCACCGGGGAGCTGTTTTTT; CDR3 protein: CASSLTSGGRTGELFF
clone size: few; D gene: NA; V gene: TRBV11-3; J gene: TRBJ2-7; CDR3 DNA: TGTGCCAGCAGCTTCGGATTGCGGTACGAGCAGTACTTC; CDR3 protein: CASSFGLRYEQYF
clone size: NA; D gene: TRBD2; V gene: TRBV4-1; J gene: TRBJ2-1; CDR3 DNA: TGCGCCAGCAGCCATAGCGGGAAGGCGGGCAATGAGCAGTTCTTC; CDR3 protein: CASSHSGKAGNEQFF
clone size: NA; D gene: NA; V gene: TRBV6-1; J gene: TRBJ1-5; CDR3 DNA: TGTGCCAGCAGTGAAGGGCAGGGGAATCAGCCCCAGCATTTT; CDR3 protein: CASSEGQGNQPQHF
clone size: NA; D gene: TRBD1; V gene: TRBV30; J gene: TRBJ1-5; CDR3 DNA: TGTGCCTGGAGTCCGGGGACAGGGGGCAGGCAGCCCCAGCATTTT; CDR3 protein: CAWSPGTGGRQPQHF
clone size: NA; D gene: NA; V gene: TRBV2; J gene: TRBJ1-2; CDR3 DNA: TGTGCCAGCAGTCAAACTACGGGAGTCAGCCACTACACCTTC; CDR3 protein: CASSQTTGVSHYTF
clone size: NA; D gene: TRBD1; V gene: TRBV4-1; J gene: TRBJ1-5; CDR3 DNA: TGCGCCAGCAGCCAAGATGACAACAGGGGGCCTAATCAGCCCCAGCATTTT; CDR3 protein: CASSQDDNRGPNQPQHF
clone size: NA; D gene: TRBD1; V gene: TRBV28; J gene: TRBJ2-7; CDR3 DNA: TGTGCCAGCGATCAACAGGGGACGCGGGAGCAGTACTTC; CDR3 protein: CASDQQGTREQYF
clone size: NA; D gene: NA; V gene: TRBV6-1; J gene: TRBJ2-5; CDR3 DNA: TGTGCCAGCAGTGAAGCGCTAGGGAGAGAGACCCAGTACTTC; CDR3 protein: CASSEALGRETQYF
clone size: NA; D gene: TRBD1; V gene: TRBV9; J gene: TRBJ2-7; CDR3 DNA: TGTGCCAGCAGCCCCTCGCCGGGACAGCACTACGAGCAGTACTTC; CDR3 protein: CASSPSPGQHYEQYF
clone size: NA; D gene: TRBD1; V gene: TRBV5-1; J gene: TRBJ2-3; CDR3 DNA: TGCGCCAGCAGCTTGGCCTCGGGACAGGGTATGGGATTTTACACAGATACGCAGTATTTT; CDR3 protein: CASSLASGQGMGFYTDTQYF
clone size: few; D gene: TRBD2; V gene: TRBV6-4; J gene: TRBJ2-7; CDR3 DNA: TGTGCCAGCAGTAAGACTAGCGGTTCCTACGAGCAGTACTTC; CDR3 protein: CASSKTSGSYEQYF
clone size: few; D gene: NA; V gene: TRBV10-3; J gene: TRBJ2-7; CDR3 DNA: TGTGCCATCAGTGAGTCGACCACTAACTCCTACGAGCAGTACTTC; CDR3 protein: CAISESTTNSYEQYF
clone size: few; D gene: TRBD1; V gene: TRBV2; J gene: TRBJ2-5; CDR3 DNA: TGTGCCAGCACCCTATCTATGACAGGGGTTAGGGAGACCCAGTACTTC; CDR3 protein: CASTLSMTGVRETQYF
clone size: few; D gene: NA; V gene: TRBV25-1; J gene: TRBJ1-6; CDR3 DNA: TGTGCCAGCAGCGGGATCTCCTATAATTCACCCCTCCACTTT; CDR3 protein: CASSGISYNSPLHF
clone size: few; D gene: NA; V gene: TRBV7-9; J gene: TRBJ1-1; CDR3 DNA: TGTGCCAGCAGCCCATCGAGTACTGAAGCTTTCTTT; CDR3 protein: CASSPSSTEAFF
clone size: few; D gene: TRBD1; V gene: TRBV2; J gene: TRBJ1-5; CDR3 DNA: TGTGCCAGCGGGGGGGTCGGGAGGGGGCAAAATCAGCCCCAGCATTTT; CDR3 protein: CASGGVGRGQNQPQHF
clone size: NA; D gene: TRBD2; V gene: TRBV4-1; J gene: TRBJ2-1; CDR3 DNA: TGCGCCAGCAGCCAAGCCCAAATAGCGGGGGGCCCTGAGCAGTTCTTC; CDR3 protein: CASSQAQIAGGPEQFF
clone size: NA; D gene: TRBD1; V gene: TRBV5-1; J gene: TRBJ2-5; CDR3 DNA: TGCGCCAGCAGCTCCCAGGGGGCCGGAGAGACCCAGTACTTC; CDR3 protein: CASSSQGAGETQYF
clone size: NA; D gene: NA; V gene: TRBV19; J gene: TRBJ2-5; CDR3 DNA: TGTGCCAGTAGTATAGGGAGGGGAGAGACCCAGTACTTC; CDR3 protein: CASSIGRGETQYF
clone size: NA; D gene: TRBD2; V gene: TRBV7-9; J gene: TRBJ2-3; CDR3 DNA: TGTGCCAGCAGTCAACGTCCAACTAGCGGGGTGGTTGATACGCAGTATTTT; CDR3 protein: CASSQRPTSGVVDTQYF
clone size: NA; D gene: NA; V gene: TRBV4-3; J gene: TRBJ1-6; CDR3 DNA: TGCGCCAGCAGCCGTGGGGCCGGATACCCTAATTCACCCCTCCACTTT; CDR3 protein: CASSRGAGYPNSPLHF
clone size: few; D gene: NA; V gene: TRBV19; J gene: TRBJ1-5; CDR3 DNA: TGTGCCAGTGAAACGGGCAATCAGCCCCAGCATTTT; CDR3 protein: CASETGNQPQHF
clone size: NA; D gene: TRBD1; V gene: TRBV2; J gene: TRBJ2-2; CDR3 DNA: TGTGCCACCAAACTCCGGGACAGAAACACCGGGGAGCTGTTTTTT; CDR3 protein: CATKLRDRNTGELFF
clone size: few; D gene: TRBD2; V gene: TRBV7-6; J gene: TRBJ2-1; CDR3 DNA: TGTGCCAGCAGCTTAGAGGCCGGCGGGAGGAGGCGCAATGAGCAGTTCTTC; CDR3 protein: CASSLEAGGRRRNEQFF
clone size: few; D gene: TRBD1; V gene: TRBV5-4; J gene: TRBJ2-3; CDR3 DNA: TGTGCCAGCAGCTCGACAGGGGGAACAGATACGCAGTATTTT; CDR3 protein: CASSSTGGTDTQYF
clone size: few; D gene: NA; V gene: TRBV5-8; J gene: TRBJ2-1; CDR3 DNA: TGTGCCAGCAGCTTGGATCTGGGCAGGGTCATTGAGCAGTTCTTC; CDR3 protein: CASSLDLGRVIEQFF
clone size: NA; D gene: NA; V gene: TRBV10-3; J gene: TRBJ1-6; CDR3 DNA: TGTGCCATCAGTGGGTTCGGGGTTGGTTCACCCCTCCACTTT; CDR3 protein: CAISGFGVGSPLHF
clone size: NA; D gene: NA; V gene: TRBV5-6; J gene: TRBJ2-7; CDR3 DNA: TGTGCCAGCAGCGTTAAGGGGGAGCAGTACTTC; CDR3 protein: CASSVKGEQYF
clone size: NA; D gene: TRBD1; V gene: TRBV7-9; J gene: TRBJ2-1; CDR3 DNA: TGTGCCAGCAGCTTGGGACAGGGGCCCTACAATGAGCAGTTCTTC; CDR3 protein: CASSLGQGPYNEQFF
clone size: NA; D gene: TRBD1; V gene: TRBV11-2; J gene: TRBJ1-1; CDR3 DNA: TGTGCCAGCAGTCCGGGACAGGGTCCCCCTAACACTGAAGCTTTCTTT; CDR3 protein: CASSPGQGPPNTEAFF
clone size: NA; D gene: TRBD2; V gene: TRBV5-5; J gene: TRBJ2-7; CDR3 DNA: TGTGCCAGCAGCCCGGGGGGGGGATCTTACGAGCAGTACTTC; CDR3 protein: CASSPGGGSYEQYF
clone size: few; D gene: TRBD1; V gene: TRBV9; J gene: TRBJ1-5; CDR3 DNA: TGTGCCAGCAGCGTCGGACAGGGTATACGCCAGCCCCAGCATTTT; CDR3 protein: CASSVGQGIRQPQHF
clone size: few; D gene: NA; V gene: TRBV6-5; J gene: TRBJ1-2; CDR3 DNA: TGTGCCAGCAGTCTCGACAGGAACTATGGCTACACCTTC; CDR3 protein: CASSLDRNYGYTF
clone size: few; D gene: NA; V gene: TRBV7-9; J gene: TRBJ2-4; CDR3 DNA: TGTGCCAGCAGCGACGCCGGGGGTGCCAAAAACATTCAGTACTTC; CDR3 protein: CASSDAGGAKNIQYF